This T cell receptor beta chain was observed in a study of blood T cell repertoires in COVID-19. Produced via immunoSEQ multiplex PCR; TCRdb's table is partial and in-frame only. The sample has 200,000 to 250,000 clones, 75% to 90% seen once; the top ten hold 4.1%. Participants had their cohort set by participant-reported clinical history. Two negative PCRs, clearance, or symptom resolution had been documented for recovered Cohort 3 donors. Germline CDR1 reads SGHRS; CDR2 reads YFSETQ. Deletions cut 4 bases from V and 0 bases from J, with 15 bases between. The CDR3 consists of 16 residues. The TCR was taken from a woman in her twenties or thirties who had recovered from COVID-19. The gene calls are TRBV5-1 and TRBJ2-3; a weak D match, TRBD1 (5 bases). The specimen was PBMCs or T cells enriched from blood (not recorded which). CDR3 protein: CASSPATRASTDTQYF. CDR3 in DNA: TGCGCCAGCAGCCCAGCCACCAGGGCGAGCACAGATACGCAGTATTTT. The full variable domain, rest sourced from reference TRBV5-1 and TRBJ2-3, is KAGVTQTPRYLIKTRGQQVTLSCSPISGHRSVSWYQQTPGQGLQFLFEYFSETQRNKGNFPGRFSGRQFSNSRSEMNVSTLELGDSALYLCASSPATRASTDTQYFGPGTRLTVL.